These 5 T cell receptor beta chains came from one sample sequenced in a study of control samples from healthy donors and cancer patients. Sequencing used immunoSEQ multiplex PCR; TCRdb keeps in-frame clones, though not all of them. In the table there are 150,000 or so clones, approximately 86% of which are singletons. The sample comprised blood. The receptor set was obtained from a woman in her thirties in good health.

The chain links TRBV6-5 to TRBJ1-1; D not certain. V shed 6 bases and J shed 7 bases, with 12 bases lying between them. This CDR3 has 12 amino acids. CDR1 and CDR2 (germline): MNHEY, SVGAGI. This chain's CDR3 is CASSTRGVEAFF. The CDR3 coding sequence is TGTGCCAGCAGCACCCGCGGAGTTGAAGCTTTCTTT.

The V and J genes are TRBV5-1 and TRBJ1-6, with D unresolved. This CDR3 is built from 15 residues. The germline CDR1 and CDR2 sequences are SGHRS and YFSETQ. The ends were cut back, 4 bases at V and 5 bases at J, with 13 bases in the middle. As DNA, the CDR3 is TGCGCCAGCAGCGTGGACGCAGCCAATAATTCACCCCTCCACTTT. Its protein is CASSVDAANNSPLHF.

This clone was counted between two and nine times. In DNA, the CDR3 is TGTGCCAGCACCTCGGACAGGGGACGGGATTCACCCCTCCACTTT. This sequence encodes CASTSDRGRDSPLHF. The rearrangement uses TRBV5-4 and TRBJ1-6; 9 positions match TRBD1. This CDR3 contains 15 residues. The V gene end was trimmed by 6 bases and the J gene end by 8 bases; junction bases not matched to a gene: 9. Germline CDR1 is SGHNT and CDR2 is YYREEE (reference sequence).

This chain connects TRBV28 to TRBJ2-7; D possibly corresponds to TRBD1 (6 bases). Germline loops: CDR1 MDHEN, CDR2 SYDVKM. Between the trimmed V and J ends, which lost 5 bases and 0 bases, there was a span of 11 bases. This CDR3 is 14 amino acids long. In nucleotides, the CDR3 is TGTGCCAGCAGTCCCAGGGGCAGCTCCTACGAGCAGTACTTC. It codes for CASSPRGSSYEQYF.

The V gene is TRBV4-2, the J gene TRBJ1-3; TRBD1 might be the D (5 bases). The ends were cut back, 6 bases at V and 0 bases at J, with 15 bases in the middle. CDR3 length: 16 amino acids. CDR1 and CDR2 from the germline V gene are LGHNA and YNFKEQ. CDR3 amino acids: CASSLGVLDSGNTIYF. Here the CDR3 DNA reads TGTGCCAGCAGTTTAGGGGTACTTGACTCTGGAAACACCATATATTTT.